The rows below give T cell receptor beta chains drawn from one sample of a study of cytomegalovirus exposure and HLA in healthy donors. Profiling relied on immunoSEQ multiplex PCR, and the TCRdb table lists in-frame clones only, not all of them. The data show about 160,000 clones, under 80% seen once. The material sequenced was PBMCs. The receptors were sampled from a man in his forties in good health and CMV-seronegative. Both conserved end residues are part of each CDR3. Fields, in order: CDR3 protein, CDR3 DNA, D gene, V gene, J gene, clone size. The D gene is left open where the match is weak. Expanded clones get a size class; other rows say once, few or many, or leave the size out.

CASSQGPGNTIYF	TGTGCCAGCAGCCAGGGTCCTGGAAACACCATATATTTT	NA	TRBV7-2	TRBJ1-3	NA
CAAGQGIGADTQYF	TGTGCCGCGGGACAGGGAATTGGGGCAGATACGCAGTATTTT	TRBD1	TRBV13	TRBJ2-3	NA
CASSLGGSGGATQYF	TGTGCCAGCAGCTTAGGCGGTAGCGGGGGGGCTACGCAGTATTTT	TRBD2	TRBV7-9	TRBJ2-3	NA
CASFSLGDSTNTEAFF	TGTGCCAGCTTCTCCTTAGGGGACAGCACGAACACTGAAGCTTTCTTT	TRBD1	TRBV2	TRBJ1-1	NA
CASSPDGEGLYGYTF	TGCGCCAGCAGCCCAGACGGGGAGGGACTCTATGGCTACACCTTC	NA	TRBV4-1	TRBJ1-2	NA
CASSENRDRAYEQYF	TGTGCCAGCAGCGAAAACCGGGACAGGGCCTACGAGCAGTACTTC	TRBD1	TRBV6-6	TRBJ2-7	NA
CASSYSRGVSTDTQYF	TGTGCCAGCAGTTACTCCCGGGGGGTAAGCACAGATACGCAGTATTTT	TRBD2	TRBV6-5	TRBJ2-3	NA
CASSPTVAGGQDTQYF	TGTGCCAGCAGTCCCACTGTAGCGGGGGGACAAGATACGCAGTATTTT	TRBD2	TRBV28	TRBJ2-3	NA
CASSLGGISYEQYF	TGTGCCAGCAGCTTGGGGGGAATCTCCTACGAGCAGTACTTC	NA	TRBV7-6	TRBJ2-7	NA
CASSYDSTYGYTF	TGTGCCAGCAGCTACGATAGCACATATGGCTACACCTTC	NA	TRBV7-3	TRBJ1-2	NA
CAIDGGHYGYTF	TGTGCCATCGACGGGGGGCACTATGGCTACACCTTC	NA	TRBV10-3	TRBJ1-2	once
CASSYGTNTYEQYF	TGTGCCAGCAGTTACGGGACTAACACCTACGAGCAGTACTTC	TRBD2	TRBV6-6	TRBJ2-7	few
CASSDQAGKGQPQHF	TGTGCCAGCAGTGACCAGGCGGGGAAAGGTCAGCCCCAGCATTTT	NA	TRBV6-4	TRBJ1-5	NA
CASSADRGGSRYF	TGTGCCAGCAGCGCGGACAGGGGAGGATCGCGGTACTTC	TRBD1	TRBV7-3	TRBJ2-7	once
CASSPRLAGRTETQYF	TGTGCCAGCAGCCCCAGACTAGCGGGGCGGACAGAGACCCAGTACTTC	TRBD2	TRBV7-2	TRBJ2-5	few
CASSQGGGTGLFF	TGCGCCAGCAGCCAAGGAGGGGGGACAGGGTTGTTTTTT	TRBD1	TRBV4-3	TRBJ1-4	NA
CSDTGTGVDGYTF	TGCAGCGACACCGGGACAGGGGTAGATGGCTACACCTTC	TRBD1	TRBV29-1	TRBJ1-2	NA
CASSQGNGYTF	TGTGCCTCGTCACAGGGGAATGGCTACACCTTC	TRBD1	TRBV6-6	TRBJ1-2	once
CASSIRGPTEAFF	TGTGCCAGTAGTATTAGGGGGCCCACTGAAGCTTTCTTT	TRBD1	TRBV19	TRBJ1-1	NA